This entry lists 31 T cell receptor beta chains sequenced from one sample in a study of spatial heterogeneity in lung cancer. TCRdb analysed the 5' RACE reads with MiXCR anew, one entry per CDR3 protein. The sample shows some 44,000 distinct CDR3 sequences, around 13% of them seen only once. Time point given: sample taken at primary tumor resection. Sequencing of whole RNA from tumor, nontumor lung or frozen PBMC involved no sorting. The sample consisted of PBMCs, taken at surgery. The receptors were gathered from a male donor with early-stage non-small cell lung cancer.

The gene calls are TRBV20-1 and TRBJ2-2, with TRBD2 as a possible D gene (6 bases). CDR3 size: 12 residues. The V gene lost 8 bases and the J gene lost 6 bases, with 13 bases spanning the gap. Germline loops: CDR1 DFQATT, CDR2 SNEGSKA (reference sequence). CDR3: CSSPGAPGELFF. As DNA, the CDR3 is TGCAGTAGCCCGGGAGCCCCCGGGGAGCTGTTTTTT.

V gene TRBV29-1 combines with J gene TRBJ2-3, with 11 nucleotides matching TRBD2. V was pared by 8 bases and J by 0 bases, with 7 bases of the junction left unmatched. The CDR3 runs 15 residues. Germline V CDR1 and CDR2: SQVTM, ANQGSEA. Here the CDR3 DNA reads TGCAGCTTATCCGGGACTAGCGGCAGCACAGATACGCAGTATTTT. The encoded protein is CSLSGTSGSTDTQYF.

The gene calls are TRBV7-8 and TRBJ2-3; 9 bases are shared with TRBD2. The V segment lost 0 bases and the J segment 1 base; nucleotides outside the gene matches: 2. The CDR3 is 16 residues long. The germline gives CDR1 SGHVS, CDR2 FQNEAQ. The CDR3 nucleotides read TGTGCCAGCAGCTTAGCTGCTAGCGGGGGCACAGATACGCAGTATTTT. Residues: CASSLAASGGTDTQYF.

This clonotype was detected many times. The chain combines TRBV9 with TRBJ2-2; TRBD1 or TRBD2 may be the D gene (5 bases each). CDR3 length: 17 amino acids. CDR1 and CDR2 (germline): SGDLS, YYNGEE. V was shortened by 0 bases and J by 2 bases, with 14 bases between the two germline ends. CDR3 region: CASSVGPGRLNTGELFF. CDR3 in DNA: TGTGCCAGCAGCGTAGGTCCGGGACGGTTAAACACCGGGGAGCTGTTTTTT. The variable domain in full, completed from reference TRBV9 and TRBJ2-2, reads DSGVTQTPKHLITATGQRVTLRCSPRSGDLSVYWYQQSLDQGLQFLIQYYNGEERAKGNILERFSAQQFPDLHSELNLSSLELGDSALYFCASSVGPGRLNTGELFFGEGSRLTVL.

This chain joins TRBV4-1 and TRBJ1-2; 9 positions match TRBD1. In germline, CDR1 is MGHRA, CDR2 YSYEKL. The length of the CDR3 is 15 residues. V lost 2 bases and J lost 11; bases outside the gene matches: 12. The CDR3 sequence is CASSQPTSGTGKYTF. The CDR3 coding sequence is TGCGCCAGCAGCCAACCGACATCCGGGACAGGGAAATACACCTTC.

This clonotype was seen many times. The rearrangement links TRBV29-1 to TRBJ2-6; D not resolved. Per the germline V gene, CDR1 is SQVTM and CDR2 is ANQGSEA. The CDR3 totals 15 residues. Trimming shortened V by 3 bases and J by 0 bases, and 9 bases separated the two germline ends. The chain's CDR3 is CSVEGAYSGANVLTF. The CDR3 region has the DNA TGCAGCGTTGAGGGTGCGTACTCTGGGGCCAACGTCCTGACTTTC.

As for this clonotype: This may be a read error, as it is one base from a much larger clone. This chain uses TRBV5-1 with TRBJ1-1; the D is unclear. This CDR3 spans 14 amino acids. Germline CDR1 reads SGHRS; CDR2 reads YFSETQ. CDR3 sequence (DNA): TGCGTCAGCAGCTTGGGTGCAGGGAACACTGAAGCTTTCTTT. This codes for CVSSLGAGNTEAFF.

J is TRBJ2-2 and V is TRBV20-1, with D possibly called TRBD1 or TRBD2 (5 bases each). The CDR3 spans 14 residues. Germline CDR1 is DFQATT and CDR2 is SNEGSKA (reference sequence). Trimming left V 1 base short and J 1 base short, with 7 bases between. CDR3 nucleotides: TGCAGTGCTAGAGGGGACGGGAACACCGGGGAGCTGTTTTTT. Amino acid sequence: CSARGDGNTGELFF.

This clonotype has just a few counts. As DNA, the CDR3 is TGCGCCAGCAGCTTAGGGGAACCCTACGAGCAGTACTTC. Amino acid sequence: CASSLGEPYEQYF. The rearrangement links TRBV5-1 to TRBJ2-7; D perhaps matches TRBD1 (5 bases). Germline CDR1 is SGHRS and CDR2 is YFSETQ. The CDR3 totals 13 residues. V was shortened by 2 bases and J by 2 bases, with 8 bases between the two germline ends.

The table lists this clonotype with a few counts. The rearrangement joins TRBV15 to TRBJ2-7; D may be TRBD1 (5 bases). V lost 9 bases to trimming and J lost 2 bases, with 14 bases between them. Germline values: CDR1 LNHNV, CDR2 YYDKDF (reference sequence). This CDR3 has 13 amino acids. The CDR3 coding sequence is TGTGCCACGTCAAGGGGTGGTCCCTACGAGCAGTACTTC. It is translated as CATSRGGPYEQYF.

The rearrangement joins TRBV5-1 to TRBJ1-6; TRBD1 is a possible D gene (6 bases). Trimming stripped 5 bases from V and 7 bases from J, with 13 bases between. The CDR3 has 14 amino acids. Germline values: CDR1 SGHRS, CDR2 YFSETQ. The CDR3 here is CASREQGGNSPLHF. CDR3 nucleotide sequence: TGCGCCAGCAGGGAACAGGGAGGGAATTCACCCCTCCACTTT. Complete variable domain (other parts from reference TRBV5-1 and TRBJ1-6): KAGVTQTPRYLIKTRGQQVTLSCSPISGHRSVSWYQQTPGQGLQFLFEYFSETQRNKGNFPGRFSGRQFSNSRSEMNVSTLELGDSALYLCASREQGGNSPLHFGNGTRLTVT.

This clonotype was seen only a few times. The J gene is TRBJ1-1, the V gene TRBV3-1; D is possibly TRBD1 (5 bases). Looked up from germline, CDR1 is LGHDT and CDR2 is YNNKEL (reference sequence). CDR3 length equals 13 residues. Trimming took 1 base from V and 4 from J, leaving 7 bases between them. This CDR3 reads CASSQAGSTEAFF. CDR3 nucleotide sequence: TGTGCCAGCAGCCAAGCAGGGTCCACTGAAGCTTTCTTT. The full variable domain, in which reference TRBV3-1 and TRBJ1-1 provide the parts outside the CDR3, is DTAVSQTPKYLVTQMGNDKSIKCEQNLGHDTMYWYKQDSKKFLKIMFSYNNKELIINETVPNRFSPKSPDKAHLNLHINSLELGDSAVYFCASSQAGSTEAFFGQGTRLTVV.

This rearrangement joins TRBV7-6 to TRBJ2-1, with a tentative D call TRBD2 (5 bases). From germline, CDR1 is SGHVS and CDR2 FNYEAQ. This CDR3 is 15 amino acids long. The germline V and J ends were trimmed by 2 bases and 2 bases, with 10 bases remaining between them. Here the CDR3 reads CASSLLSGTYNEQFF. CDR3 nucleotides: TGTGCCAGCAGCTTATTGAGCGGCACCTACAATGAGCAGTTCTTC.

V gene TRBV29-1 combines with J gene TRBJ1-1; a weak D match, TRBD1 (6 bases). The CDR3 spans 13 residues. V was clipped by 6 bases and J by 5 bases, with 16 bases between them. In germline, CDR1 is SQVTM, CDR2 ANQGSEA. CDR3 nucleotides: TGCAGCGTGCAAGGGGGGGGCAATACTGAAGCTTTCTTT. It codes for CSVQGGGNTEAFF.

CDR3 sequence (DNA): TGTGCCAGCAGCTTAGAGAGACTCAATGAGCAGTTCTTC. It translates to CASSLERLNEQFF. This chain uses TRBV7-2 with TRBJ2-1; D remains ambiguous. Trimming cost V 1 base and J 6 bases, with 7 bases left between them. This CDR3 is 13 amino acids long. Germline V lookup: CDR1 SGHTA, CDR2 FQGNSA.

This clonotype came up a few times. CDR3 coding DNA: TGTGCCAGCAGTATCACAGGAGAGGCTGGAAACACCATATATTTT. Translating it yields CASSITGEAGNTIYF. V is TRBV12-3 or TRBV12-4 and J is TRBJ1-3; tentatively, D is TRBD1 (5 bases). This CDR3 comprises 15 residues. V dropped 5 bases and J dropped 2 bases, with 13 bases sitting between them.

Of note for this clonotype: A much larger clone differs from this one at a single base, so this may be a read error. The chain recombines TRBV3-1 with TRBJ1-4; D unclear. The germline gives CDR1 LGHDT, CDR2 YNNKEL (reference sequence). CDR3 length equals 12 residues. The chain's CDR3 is CASNQFLGELFF. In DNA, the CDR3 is TGTGCCAGCAACCAATTCCTCGGGGAACTGTTTTTT.

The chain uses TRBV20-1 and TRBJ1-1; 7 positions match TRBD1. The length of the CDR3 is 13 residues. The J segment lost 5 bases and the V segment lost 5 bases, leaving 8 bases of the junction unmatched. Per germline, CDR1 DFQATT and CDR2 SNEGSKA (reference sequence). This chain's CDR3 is CSAPRGVLTEAFF. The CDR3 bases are TGCAGTGCTCCCAGGGGGGTTCTGACTGAAGCTTTCTTT.

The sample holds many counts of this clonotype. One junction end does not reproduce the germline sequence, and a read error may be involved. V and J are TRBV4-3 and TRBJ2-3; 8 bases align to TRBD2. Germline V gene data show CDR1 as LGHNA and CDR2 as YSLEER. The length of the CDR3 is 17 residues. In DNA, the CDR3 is TGCGCCAGCAGTCAAGCAAATAGCGGGACGGGGACAGATACGCAGTATTTT. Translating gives CASSQANSGTGTDTQYF.

The CDR3 protein is CASSLSRESYEQYF. In DNA form, the CDR3 reads TGTGCCAGCAGTTTATCCCGGGAATCCTACGAGCAGTACTTC. This chain joins TRBV27 and TRBJ2-7; D perhaps matches TRBD2 (5 bases). Germline CDR1 MNHEY, CDR2 SMNVEV (reference sequence). Trimming removed 0 bases at V and 1 base at J, with 7 bases between. The CDR3 is 14 amino acids.

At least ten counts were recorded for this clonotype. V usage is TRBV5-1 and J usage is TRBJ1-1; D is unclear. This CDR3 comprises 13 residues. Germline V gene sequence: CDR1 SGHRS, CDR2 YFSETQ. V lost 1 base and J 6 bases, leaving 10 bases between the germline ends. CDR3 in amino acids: CASSLSGSAEAFF. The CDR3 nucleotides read TGCGCCAGCAGCTTGTCCGGATCCGCTGAAGCTTTCTTT. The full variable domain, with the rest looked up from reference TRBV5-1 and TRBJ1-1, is KAGVTQTPRYLIKTRGQQVTLSCSPISGHRSVSWYQQTPGQGLQFLFEYFSETQRNKGNFPGRFSGRQFSNSRSEMNVSTLELGDSALYLCASSLSGSAEAFFGQGTRLTVV.

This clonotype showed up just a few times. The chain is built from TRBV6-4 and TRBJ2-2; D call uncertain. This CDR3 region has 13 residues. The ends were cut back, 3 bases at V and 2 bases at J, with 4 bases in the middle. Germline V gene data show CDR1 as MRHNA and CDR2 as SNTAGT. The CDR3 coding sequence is TGTGCCAGCAGTGAAGCTAACACCGGGGAGCTGTTTTTT. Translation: CASSEANTGELFF.

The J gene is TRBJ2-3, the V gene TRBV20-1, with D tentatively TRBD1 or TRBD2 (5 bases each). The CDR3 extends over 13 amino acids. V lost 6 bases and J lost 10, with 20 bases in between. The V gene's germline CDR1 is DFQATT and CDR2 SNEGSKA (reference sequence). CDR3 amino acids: CSAGSGPPGAQYF. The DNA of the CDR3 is TGCAGTGCCGGATCGGGACCGCCGGGTGCGCAGTATTTT.

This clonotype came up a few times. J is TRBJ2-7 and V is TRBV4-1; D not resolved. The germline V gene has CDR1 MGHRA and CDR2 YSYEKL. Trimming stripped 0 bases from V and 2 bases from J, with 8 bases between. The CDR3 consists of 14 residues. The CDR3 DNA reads TGCGCCAGCAGCCAAGATACCACAGCCTACGAGCAGTACTTC. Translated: CASSQDTTAYEQYF.

CDR3 in DNA: TGTGCCAGCACACCGGGACAGGTGCATTCACCCCTCCACTTT. This encodes CASTPGQVHSPLHF. The chain is built from TRBV28 and TRBJ1-6, with 8 bases fitting TRBD1. Germline assignment: CDR1 MDHEN and CDR2 SYDVKM. V lost 7 bases, J lost 8 bases, and 7 bases stayed unmatched. This CDR3 comprises 14 residues.

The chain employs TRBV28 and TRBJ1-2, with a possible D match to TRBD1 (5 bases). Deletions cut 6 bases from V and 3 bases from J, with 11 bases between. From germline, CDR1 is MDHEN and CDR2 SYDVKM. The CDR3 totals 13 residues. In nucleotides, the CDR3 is TGTGCCAGCAGGCCGGGGGGTTACTATGGCTACACCTTC. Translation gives CASRPGGYYGYTF.

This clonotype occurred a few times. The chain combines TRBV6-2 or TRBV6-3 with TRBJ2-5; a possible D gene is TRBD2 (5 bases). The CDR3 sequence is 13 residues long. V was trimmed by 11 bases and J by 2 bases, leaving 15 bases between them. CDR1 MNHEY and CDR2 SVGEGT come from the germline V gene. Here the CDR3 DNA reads TGTGCCGCAGACCACGGGGATCAAGAGACCCAGTACTTC. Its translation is CAADHGDQETQYF.

CDR3 DNA: TGTGCCACCAGTGATTTGACGAGAACCGGGGAGCTGTTTTTT. It translates to CATSDLTRTGELFF. The rearrangement links TRBV24-1 to TRBJ2-2; D gene uncertain. Germline-derived CDR1 and CDR2 are KGHDR and SFDVKD. The CDR3 has 14 residues. V was trimmed by 0 bases and J by 5 bases, leaving 6 bases between them.

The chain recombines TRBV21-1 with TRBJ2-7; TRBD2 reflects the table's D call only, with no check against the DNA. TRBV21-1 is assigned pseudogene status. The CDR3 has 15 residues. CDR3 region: CASSKNRREGYEQYF. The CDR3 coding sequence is TGTGCCAGCAGCAAAAATCGGAGGGAGGGCTACGAGCAGTACTTC.

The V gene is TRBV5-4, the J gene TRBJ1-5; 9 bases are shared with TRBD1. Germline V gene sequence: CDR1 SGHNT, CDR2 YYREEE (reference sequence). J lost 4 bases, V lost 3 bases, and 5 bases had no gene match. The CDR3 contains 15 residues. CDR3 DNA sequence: TGTGCCAGCAGCTCTGGACAGGGGACGAATCAGCCCCAGCATTTT. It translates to CASSSGQGTNQPQHF. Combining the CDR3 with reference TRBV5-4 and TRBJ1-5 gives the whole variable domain ETGVTQSPTHLIKTRGQQVTLRCSSQSGHNTVSWYQQALGQGPQFIFQYYREEENGRGNFPPRFSGLQFPNYSSELNVNALELDDSALYLCASSSGQGTNQPQHFGDGTRLSIL.

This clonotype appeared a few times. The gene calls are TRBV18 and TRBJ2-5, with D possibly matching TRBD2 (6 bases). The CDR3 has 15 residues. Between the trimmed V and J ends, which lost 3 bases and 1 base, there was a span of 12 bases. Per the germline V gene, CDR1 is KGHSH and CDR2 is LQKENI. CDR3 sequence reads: CASSPDNGGQETQYF. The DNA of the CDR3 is TGTGCCAGCTCACCCGACAACGGGGGCCAAGAGACCCAGTACTTC.